This T cell receptor beta chain was profiled in a study of cytomegalovirus exposure and HLA in healthy donors. A word on this clone: The antigen is unknown.

CDR1 and CDR2 (germline): SGHRS, YFSETQ. This CDR3 has 15 amino acids. V gave up 0 bases and J gave up 4 bases, with 13 bases separating them. Vbeta (60) and Jbeta (13) primers were used in the PCR. Here immunoSEQ multiplex PCR was the method, and the copy in TCRdb shows in-frame clones only, minus some. The table includes over 150,000 clones, 80% to 85% detected once. Study-level findings and limits: Earlier analysis yielded a pattern in which most TCR beta V segments were productive about 90% or about 30% of the time. Under in vitro conditions, three CMV-associated chains were confirmed as specific for CMV antigens. In the analysis, some V segments, TRBV6-2 and TRBV6-3 included, were excluded as indistinguishable.

The sequencing input was PBMCs. The clonotype originates from a boy aged 2 to 10 in good health and CMV-seronegative. The chain joins TRBV5-1 to TRBJ1-1; D is unresolved. The CDR3 here is CASSLVWIPGTEAFF. CDR3 coding DNA: TGCGCCAGCAGCTTGGTTTGGATTCCGGGCACTGAAGCTTTCTTT.